This passage covers 12 T cell receptor beta chains from one sample sequenced in a study of T cells expressing NK-cell markers. TCRdb re-called the 5' RACE reads and shows each CDR3 protein once, DNA omitted. The repertoire table contains hundreds of thousands of distinct CDR3 sequences. The sample taken for sequencing was blood T cells: a sorted CD56 or NKG2C T cell subset, CD4+ or CD8+ T cells, or bulk PBMC T cells (not recorded which). These receptors were collected from a man younger than 35 in good health.

This rearrangement joins TRBV20-1 to TRBJ1-6; no DNA is available, so the TRBD1 call from TCRdb remains unchecked. Germline CDR1 and CDR2: DFQATT and SNEGSKA (reference sequence). The CDR3 is 14 amino acids. The CDR3 is CSASSTGIISPLHF.

The rearrangement links TRBV30 to TRBJ2-4. CDR3 length: 11 amino acids. Per the germline V gene, CDR1 is GTSNPN and CDR2 is SVGIG (reference sequence). This CDR3 is CAWSGINIQYF.

The V and J genes are TRBV27 and TRBJ2-2; there is no DNA to check the TCRdb D call of TRBD1. CDR1 MNHEY and CDR2 SMNVEV come from the germline V gene (reference sequence). This CDR3 region has 17 residues. The CDR3 sequence: CASSFSPGGLNTGELFF.

The rearrangement joins TRBV29-1 to TRBJ1-2. Germline CDR1 is SQVTM and CDR2 is ANQGSEA. This CDR3 is 12 amino acids long. CDR3 residues: CSVGGALGGYTF.

The V gene is TRBV20-1, the J gene TRBJ1-2; TCRdb gives TRBD1 as the D gene, but with no DNA this cannot be confirmed. CDR1 and CDR2 from the germline V gene are DFQATT and SNEGSKA (reference sequence). The CDR3 length is 12 residues. The CDR3 protein is CSASPGSYGYTF.

The CDR3 protein is CSPLADFTGELFF. The V call is TRBV20-1, the J call TRBJ2-2. The CDR3 loop spans 13 amino acids. CDR1 is DFQATT and CDR2 is SNEGSKA in the germline V gene (reference sequence).

This chain uses TRBV5-1 with TRBJ2-5; TCRdb's D call, TRBD2, is unchecked because there is no DNA. CDR3 length: 17 amino acids. Germline CDR1 is SGHRS and CDR2 is YFSETQ. This CDR3 is CASSLWGGLEFQETQYF.

The chain uses TRBV12-3 or TRBV12-4 and TRBJ2-2; TCRdb's D call, TRBD1, is unchecked because there is no DNA. The CDR3 is 16 amino acids. CDR3 sequence: CASSISRDRGKGELFF.

The V and J genes are TRBV6-1 and TRBJ2-7. Germline CDR1 and CDR2: MNHNS and SASEGT. This CDR3 is built from 14 residues. This chain's CDR3 is CASKYFRSSYEQYF.

This chain uses TRBV10-3 with TRBJ2-5. There are 16 residues in the CDR3. Germline CDR1 and CDR2: ENHRY and SYGVKD. The CDR3 spells CAIRPTHPSYQETQYF.

The CDR3: CASSLEGSSYEQYF. This chain joins TRBV5-1 and TRBJ2-7. This CDR3 contains 14 residues. Germline loops: CDR1 SGHRS, CDR2 YFSETQ.

The chain has TRBV13 and TRBJ2-5; the TRBD1 assignment by TCRdb is unverifiable without DNA. The germline gives CDR1 PRHDT, CDR2 FYEKMQ (reference sequence). This CDR3 comprises 18 residues. CDR3 loop: CASSQEVRDSYTQETQYF.